Listed here are 19 T cell receptor beta chains from one sample, sequenced in a study of blood T cells in healthy people across ages. Combining a sample-barcoded 5' primer with a J-beta primer mix, a second PCR ran for 7 to 11 cycles. TCRdb redid the calling of the 5' RACE reads with MiXCR, one entry per CDR3 protein. The data contain about 730,000 distinct CDR3 sequences, 35% to 45% of them singletons. Sequencing used blood. All receptors derive from a woman aged 60-75 years in good health.

This clonotype was recorded many times. The chain recombines TRBV4-1 with TRBJ1-6, with D unclear. V lost 0 bases, J lost 3 bases, and 9 bases lay in between. The germline V gene has CDR1 MGHRA and CDR2 YSYEKL. The CDR3 loop spans 16 amino acids. CDR3 sequence (DNA): TGCGCCAGCAGCCAAGAGGTCACAGTCTATAATTCACCCCTCCACTTT. It codes for CASSQEVTVYNSPLHF.

The genes are TRBV20-1 and TRBJ2-5; D unclear. Germline V gene lookup returns CDR1 DFQATT and CDR2 SNEGSKA (reference sequence). V lost 1 base to trimming and J lost 2 bases, with 11 bases between them. The CDR3 runs 14 residues. CDR3 sequence: CSARGGPSQETQYF. The CDR3 bases are TGCAGTGCTAGAGGTGGCCCGTCACAAGAGACCCAGTACTTC.

The chain combines TRBV6-2 or TRBV6-3 with TRBJ2-7; 8 nucleotides agree with TRBD2. With V trimmed by 6 bases and J by 3 bases, 4 bases remained unmatched. This CDR3 is built from 13 residues. CDR1 and CDR2 from the germline V gene are MNHEY and SVGEGT. CDR3: CASRNLAGYEQYF. The CDR3 DNA sequence: TGTGCCAGCAGAAATCTAGCGGGCTACGAGCAGTACTTC.

This clonotype was detected only a few times. V usage is TRBV6-2 or TRBV6-3 and J usage is TRBJ2-5, with TRBD2 identical over 9 bases. CDR3 length: 17 residues. The germline CDR1 and CDR2 sequences are MNHEY and SVGEGT. The V gene end was trimmed by 4 bases and the J gene end by 3 bases; junction bases not matched to a gene: 12. CDR3 protein: CASSWSRGGGAEETQYF. In DNA form, the CDR3 reads TGTGCCAGCAGTTGGTCGCGAGGCGGGGGGGCGGAAGAGACCCAGTACTTC.

This clonotype was counted only a few times. The chain links TRBV4-1 to TRBJ2-1, with unresolved D. The CDR3 length is 12 residues. The V end lost 3 bases, the J end lost 7 bases, and 7 bases lay between the germline ends. Germline assignment: CDR1 MGHRA and CDR2 YSYEKL. CDR3 coding DNA: TGCGCCAGCAGCCAGACCGAGAATGAGCAGTTCTTC. Its translation: CASSQTENEQFF.

The chain has TRBV19 and TRBJ2-1, with TRBD2 identical over 9 bases. Germline CDR1 is LNHDA and CDR2 is SQIVND (reference sequence). V shed 2 bases, J shed 0 bases, and the junction held 2 bases outside the gene matches. The CDR3 consists of 16 residues. The CDR3 nucleotides are TGTGCCAGTAGTATAAATAGCGGGAGCTCCTACAATGAGCAGTTCTTC. Protein: CASSINSGSSYNEQFF.

This clonotype appeared a few times. This chain links TRBV9 with TRBJ2-7; D may match TRBD1 or TRBD2 (5 bases each). Deletions cut 0 bases from V and 2 bases from J, with 9 bases between. This CDR3 spans 14 amino acids. The germline V gene has CDR1 SGDLS and CDR2 YYNGEE. The CDR3 here is CASSVGGRPYEQYF. The CDR3 DNA sequence: TGTGCCAGCAGCGTAGGGGGACGGCCCTACGAGCAGTACTTC.

The genes are TRBV4-1 and TRBJ2-5; TRBD2 matches 11 bases. This CDR3 has 15 amino acids. V was clipped by 5 bases and J by 2 bases; unmatched bases: 4. Germline-derived CDR1 and CDR2 are MGHRA and YSYEKL. The CDR3 DNA is TGCGCCAGCAGCGCTAGCGGGGGGAGACAAGAGACCCAGTACTTC. Its translation is CASSASGGRQETQYF.

This clonotype was seen a few times. The V and J genes are TRBV7-9 and TRBJ2-1; 8 nucleotides match TRBD1. CDR1 is SEHNR and CDR2 is FQNEAQ in the germline V gene (reference sequence). The CDR3 is made up of 17 amino acids. V was pared by 8 bases and J by 0 bases, with 12 bases of the junction left unmatched. In nucleotides, the CDR3 is TGTGCCAGCGGAAACACCGGACAGGGAAGCTCCTACAATGAGCAGTTCTTC. It translates to CASGNTGQGSSYNEQFF.

V and J are TRBV24-1 and TRBJ2-5; no reliable D call. The assigned J gene may be wrong: the sequence end matches TRBJ2-1 better. The CDR3 is 11 amino acids. Germline V lookup: CDR1 KGHDR, CDR2 SFDVKD. For the CDR3, the DNA is TGTGCCACCAGTGATCAAGAGACCCAGTTCTTC. Its protein is CATSDQETQFF.

The chain combines TRBV29-1 with TRBJ1-1; weak D call: TRBD1 (6 bases). This CDR3 is built from 13 residues. The V gene lost 7 bases and the J gene lost 3 bases, with 15 bases spanning the gap. Germline CDR1 SQVTM, CDR2 ANQGSEA. CDR3 loop: CSGNRDLDTEAFF. CDR3 coding DNA: TGCAGCGGAAACAGGGACTTAGACACTGAAGCTTTCTTT.

Concerning this clonotype itself: This may be a read error: a much more frequent sequence differs by one nucleotide. The rearrangement joins TRBV6-2 or TRBV6-3 to TRBJ2-7, with unresolved D. The germline V gene has CDR1 MNHEY and CDR2 SVGEGT. The CDR3 spans 15 residues. Trimming left V 4 bases short and J 3 bases short, with 16 bases between. The CDR3: CASSSGARTGYEQYF. The CDR3 DNA reads TGTGCCAGCAGTTCGGGCGCTCGGACCGGCTACGAGCAGTACTTC.

The V gene is TRBV2, the J gene TRBJ1-2; tentative D call: TRBD1 (5 bases). The CDR3 extends over 13 amino acids. Trimming took 1 base from V and 2 from J, leaving 5 bases between them. Germline assignment: CDR1 SNHLY and CDR2 FYNNEI. CDR3: CASSEGQNYGYTF. CDR3 in DNA: TGTGCCAGCAGTGAAGGACAGAACTATGGCTACACCTTC.

This rearrangement joins TRBV4-2 to TRBJ2-3; 7 nucleotides match TRBD2. V lost 3 bases, J lost 4 bases, and 13 bases stayed unmatched. This CDR3 comprises 17 residues. Germline lookup yields CDR1 LGHNA and CDR2 YNFKEQ. The CDR3 sequence is CASSHPGGEGRADTQYF. The CDR3 DNA reads as TGTGCCAGCAGCCACCCCGGAGGGGAGGGCCGCGCAGATACGCAGTATTTT.

The chain carries TRBV14 and TRBJ1-2, with 8 bases fitting TRBD1. The junction had 5 bases not matched to a gene; V was cut back by 0 bases and J by 5 bases. The CDR3 has 15 residues. Germline assignment: CDR1 SGHDN and CDR2 FVKESK. The CDR3 sequence: CASSQERDRWYGYTF. The CDR3 nucleotides read TGTGCCAGCAGCCAAGAACGGGACAGGTGGTATGGCTACACCTTC.

This clonotype appeared once. V usage is TRBV6-1 and J usage is TRBJ2-3, with D possibly matching TRBD2 (6 bases). The CDR3 runs to 19 residues. Germline V gives CDR1 MNHNS, CDR2 SASEGT. V was clipped by 6 bases and J by 1 base, with 26 bases between them. The CDR3 protein is CASSSGLLNGAPRTDTQYF. In DNA form, the CDR3 reads TGTGCCAGCAGCTCGGGACTCTTAAATGGGGCCCCCCGCACAGATACGCAGTATTTT.

This sequence joins TRBV19 and TRBJ2-1; D call uncertain. CDR1 LNHDA and CDR2 SQIVND come from the germline V gene (reference sequence). V lost 5 bases and J 7 bases, leaving 12 bases between the germline ends. The CDR3 runs to 13 residues. The CDR3 protein is CASSPAFVNEQFF. The DNA of the CDR3 is TGTGCCAGTAGTCCGGCGTTCGTGAATGAGCAGTTCTTC.

This chain uses TRBV20-1 with TRBJ2-1; either TRBD1 or TRBD2 may fit D (6 bases each). CDR1 and CDR2 (germline): DFQATT, SNEGSKA (reference sequence). The CDR3 has 17 amino acids. Trimming took off 3 bases at V and 6 bases at J, with 24 bases between the two ends. CDR3 bases: TGCAGTGCTAGGCGTCTAAGGGGGGAGGACCAATTCAATGAGCAGTTCTTC. Its translation: CSARRLRGEDQFNEQFF.

This clonotype was recorded at least ten times. V gene TRBV6-5 combines with J gene TRBJ1-2; 8 bases match TRBD1. The CDR3 is made up of 15 amino acids. Germline loops: CDR1 MNHEY, CDR2 SVGAGI. With V trimmed by 2 bases and J by 4 bases, 6 bases remained unmatched. CDR3: CASSYGGQGGYGYTF. DNA of the CDR3: TGTGCCAGCAGTTACGGAGGACAGGGAGGCTATGGCTACACCTTC.